What follows is one T cell receptor (beta chain) and its context. The antigen is unknown. The table came from immunoSEQ multiplex PCR; TCRdb's copy has only in-frame clones and leaves some out. The data contain 150,000 to 200,000 clones, 70% to 90% of them singletons. The sample is drawn from a study of Ad26.COV2.S vaccination and SARS-CoV-2 variants. The germline gives CDR1 SGHAT, CDR2 FQNNGV. The CDR3 sequence is 16 residues long. Trimming cost V 3 bases and J 2 bases; bases outside gene matches: 8. Findings and caveats of the study: In vaccinated individuals, spike-specific CD8+ and CD4+ T cell responses reportedly displayed substantial breadth. Comparability of non-spike TCR breadth was observed across vaccine and placebo recipients.

The starting material was peripheral blood, obtained after recovery from COVID-19. V and J are TRBV11-2 and TRBJ2-7; 9 bases fit TRBD1. The clonotype comes from a human donor who had recovered from COVID-19. The CDR3 loop is CASSLGNRGQPYEQYF. As DNA, the CDR3 is TGTGCCAGCAGCTTGGGTAACAGGGGGCAACCCTACGAGCAGTACTTC.